This T cell receptor beta chain was identified during a study of identical twins. The CDR3 sequence is 13 residues long. Trimming pared 6 bases from V and 2 bases from J, leaving 13 bases between. Germline values: CDR1 DFQATT, CDR2 SNEGSKA (reference sequence). TCRdb analysed the 5' RACE reads with MiXCR anew, one entry per CDR3 protein. The sample contains 690,000 or so distinct CDR3 sequences, roughly 6.2% of which appear only once. Study conclusions and caveats: Beta out-of-frame twin sharing showed a weaker excess.

This clonotype was detected many times. Antigen unknown. What was sequenced was naive T cells sorted from blood. The sequence was collected from a man aged 18 to 30 in good health. The chain links TRBV20-1 to TRBJ2-5, with TRBD2 as a possible D gene (6 bases). CDR3 nucleotides: TGCAGTGCGAACGTAGCGGCGCAAGAGACCCAGTACTTC. Protein product: CSANVAAQETQYF.